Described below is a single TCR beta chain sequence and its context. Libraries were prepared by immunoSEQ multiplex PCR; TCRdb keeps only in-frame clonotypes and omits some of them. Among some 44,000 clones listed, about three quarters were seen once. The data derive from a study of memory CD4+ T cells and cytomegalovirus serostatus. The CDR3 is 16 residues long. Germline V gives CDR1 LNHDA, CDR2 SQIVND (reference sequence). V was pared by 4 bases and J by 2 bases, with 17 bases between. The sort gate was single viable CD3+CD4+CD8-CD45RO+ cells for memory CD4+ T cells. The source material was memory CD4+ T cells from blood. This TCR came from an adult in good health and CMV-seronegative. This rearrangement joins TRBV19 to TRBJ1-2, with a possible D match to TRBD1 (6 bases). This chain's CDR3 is CASSNGQRTLNYGYTF. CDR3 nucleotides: TGTGCCAGTAGTAATGGACAGCGGACTTTGAACTATGGCTACACCTTC.